Listed here are 5 T cell receptor beta chains from one sample, sequenced in a study of cytomegalovirus exposure and HLA in healthy donors (dated by TCRdb to about 2017). The library was produced with the immunoSEQ multiplex PCR assay. A mixture of 60 forward primers for TCR Vbeta segments and 13 reverse primers for TCR Jbeta segments was used in the multiplex PCR. The source is immuneACCESS, and TCRdb retained only in-frame sequences with V and J called. Part of the clones is not carried over; for the studies checked, unresolved V genes explain less than half of this, and the remainder is unexplained. This sample has fewer than 40,000 clones in its table, and roughly 84% of those were observed once. The ten largest clones represent 3.6% of the sample. The sequencing sample was made of PBMCs. All receptors come from a woman in her late teens or twenties in good health and CMV-seronegative.

The CDR3: CAWSVVPGGGYEQYF. CDR3 nucleotide sequence: TGTGCCTGGAGTGTGGTGCCAGGGGGCGGGTACGAGCAGTACTTC. The chain is built from TRBV30 and TRBJ2-7; 8 bases align to TRBD1. After removal of 0 bases from V and 4 bases from J, the junction contained 8 bases not matched to a gene. Germline CDR1 is GTSNPN and CDR2 is SVGIG (reference sequence). The CDR3 totals 15 residues.

This clone was detected only once. This chain links TRBV7-2 with TRBJ1-2, with a possible D match to TRBD1 (5 bases). Germline lookup yields CDR1 SGHTA and CDR2 FQGNSA. This CDR3 has 15 residues. Trimming removed 1 base from V and 3 bases from J, with 12 bases in between. The CDR3 bases are TGTGCCAGCAGCTTAGGTCGGGGGACTCACTATGGCTACACCTTC. It encodes CASSLGRGTHYGYTF.

The rearrangement uses TRBV9 and TRBJ2-1; D is ambiguous. This CDR3 is 12 amino acids long. The germline V gene has CDR1 SGDLS and CDR2 YYNGEE. Trimming left V 3 bases short and J 4 bases short, with 5 bases between. The CDR3 loop reads CASSATYNEQFF. The CDR3 nucleotides read TGTGCCAGCAGCGCAACTTACAATGAGCAGTTCTTC. Full variable domain (outside the CDR3, taken from reference TRBV9 and TRBJ2-1): DSGVTQTPKHLITATGQRVTLRCSPRSGDLSVYWYQQSLDQGLQFLIQYYNGEERAKGNILERFSAQQFPDLHSELNLSSLELGDSALYFCASSATYNEQFFGPGTRLTVL.

CDR3 sequence (DNA): TGCGCCAGCAGCCTAAGGACAGGGGGTAATGAAAAACTGTTTTTT. Its protein product is CASSLRTGGNEKLFF. This rearrangement joins TRBV5-1 to TRBJ1-4, with 10 positions matching TRBD1. This CDR3 region has 15 residues. V lost 4 bases to trimming and J lost 4 bases; unmatched junction nucleotides: 4. The V gene's germline CDR1 is SGHRS and CDR2 YFSETQ.

The V call is TRBV5-1, the J call TRBJ2-7; perhaps TRBD2 as D (5 bases). Trimming pared 2 bases from V and 2 bases from J, leaving 14 bases between. The CDR3 spans 15 residues. CDR1 is SGHRS, CDR2 YFSETQ, per germline. CDR3 region: CASSLGLDGTYEQYF. The CDR3 DNA is TGCGCCAGCAGCTTAGGACTTGATGGCACCTACGAGCAGTACTTC.